The clone carrying this T cell receptor (beta chain) has only a few counts. Its matching antigen is unknown. This sample was included in a study of beta chain features in type 1 diabetes. Study-level results: Because the template was cDNA, high-expressing cells might be over-represented.

From germline, CDR1 is SGHTA and CDR2 FQGNSA. V dropped 5 bases and J dropped 3 bases, with 14 bases sitting between them. The CDR3 is 14 amino acids. Expressed TCRB transcripts were sequenced after all isolated RNA was converted to cDNA. Produced via immunoSEQ multiplex PCR; TCRdb's table is partial and in-frame only. Among about 320,000 clones listed, around 15% were seen once. Only one heparinised blood draw was taken per donor, and its volume averaged about 120 mL. CD45RO/CCR7/CD25/CD127/CD95/CD27 sorting isolated CD4+ naive, central memory, regulatory and stem cell-like memory cells. The specimen was central memory CD4+ T cells from blood. V usage is TRBV7-2 and J usage is TRBJ2-7; D ambiguous. This receptor was identified in a man aged 30-40 years in good health. The CDR3 here is CASSQQSIGYEQYF. DNA of the CDR3: TGTGCCAGCAGCCAACAGTCTATTGGCTACGAGCAGTACTTC.